One and the same sample provided the 11 T cell receptor beta chains below, sequenced in a study of T cell responses to AZD1222 COVID-19 vaccine. TCRdb's copy holds only in-frame clones and misses some; the assay was immunoSEQ multiplex PCR. The table lists over 85,000 clones, around 86% of them singletons. The sequencing here drew on peripheral blood, taken on day 0 of AZD1222 vaccination. These receptors were taken from an adult in good health.

J is TRBJ2-5 and V is TRBV6-5; perhaps D is TRBD1 or TRBD2 (5 bases each). V gave up 8 bases and J gave up 5 bases, with 9 bases separating them. Per the germline V gene, CDR1 is MNHEY and CDR2 is SVGAGI. The CDR3 contains 11 residues. Written as DNA, the CDR3 is TGTGCCAGCGGGACCGGGGAGACCCAGTACTTC. Amino acids: CASGTGETQYF.

This clone occurred a few times. This chain uses TRBV9 with TRBJ1-1; possible D gene TRBD1, 5 bases. V was cut by 7 bases and J by 5 bases, with 18 bases left in between. Germline CDR1 is SGDLS and CDR2 is YYNGEE. This CDR3 has 14 residues. The DNA for the CDR3 is TGTGCCAGCGAACCGCTGGGGGTGCCGACTGAAGCTTTCTTT. Translated, it gives CASEPLGVPTEAFF. Filled out from reference TRBV9 and TRBJ1-1, the complete variable domain reads DSGVTQTPKHLITATGQRVTLRCSPRSGDLSVYWYQQSLDQGLQFLIQYYNGEERAKGNILERFSAQQFPDLHSELNLSSLELGDSALYFCASEPLGVPTEAFFGQGTRLTVV.

V gene TRBV28 combines with J gene TRBJ2-3, with no clear D. CDR1 and CDR2 from the germline V gene are MDHEN and SYDVKM. The CDR3 runs 14 residues. Trimming took 2 bases from V and 6 from J, leaving 12 bases between them. CDR3 nucleotides: TGTGCCAGCAGTTTAATAGGCGCCTCGGATACGCAGTATTTT. This translates into CASSLIGASDTQYF.

The chain uses TRBV6-5 and TRBJ2-2; D gene unclear. With 6 bases removed from V and 7 bases from J, the gap between germline ends came to 12 bases. CDR3 length: 13 amino acids. Germline CDR1 reads MNHEY; CDR2 reads SVGAGI. The CDR3 here is CASSRTTIGELFF. Here the CDR3 DNA reads TGTGCCAGCAGCCGTACTACCATCGGGGAGCTGTTTTTT.

The chain carries TRBV28 and TRBJ2-7, with 7 bases fitting TRBD2. CDR3 length: 14 amino acids. V was clipped by 3 bases and J by 1 base; unmatched bases: 3. In germline, CDR1 is MDHEN, CDR2 SYDVKM. This CDR3 is CASSFGGGSYEQYF. The CDR3 nucleotides read TGTGCCAGCAGTTTCGGCGGGGGTTCCTACGAGCAGTACTTC.

The chain has TRBV28 and TRBJ2-1, with 10 bases aligning to TRBD2. This CDR3 is 15 amino acids long. Germline V CDR1 and CDR2: MDHEN, SYDVKM. V lost 5 bases to trimming and J lost 8 bases; unmatched junction nucleotides: 9. CDR3 sequence (DNA): TGTGCCAGCAGTACGCCTAGCGGGAGAGTGTATGAGCAGTTCTTC. Protein product: CASSTPSGRVYEQFF.

The chain combines TRBV7-8 with TRBJ2-5; no firm D call. CDR1 is SGHVS and CDR2 is FQNEAQ in the germline V gene. This CDR3 has 13 amino acids. The V end lost 5 bases, the J end lost 5 bases, and 12 bases lay between the germline ends. CDR3 protein: CASSAHGRETQYF. CDR3 sequence (DNA): TGTGCCAGCAGCGCCCACGGGCGGGAGACCCAGTACTTC.

This clone was counted between two and nine times. This chain links TRBV12-3 or TRBV12-4 with TRBJ2-7; D is uncertain. The CDR3 sequence is 11 residues long. V shed 6 bases and J shed 5 bases, with 8 bases lying between them. In DNA form, the CDR3 reads TGTGCCAGCAGATACTACGACGAGCAGTACTTC. Protein sequence: CASRYYDEQYF.

This CDR3 reads CASSLSATDTQYF. The CDR3 coding sequence is TGTGCCAGCAGCTTATCCGCGACAGATACGCAGTATTTT. The rearrangement links TRBV11-1 to TRBJ2-3; D is uncertain. This CDR3 comprises 13 residues. Between the trimmed V and J ends, which lost 2 bases and 3 bases, there was a span of 6 bases. Germline values: CDR1 SGHAT, CDR2 FQDESV (reference sequence).

This clone was observed a single time. CDR3 DNA: TGTGCCAGCAGCGTAGGCACAGCTCTGGGCGGGGAGCTGTTTTTT. As protein: CASSVGTALGGELFF. The rearrangement uses TRBV9 and TRBJ2-2; D gene ambiguous. V was trimmed by 0 bases and J by 7 bases, leaving 13 bases between them. The CDR3 loop spans 15 amino acids. CDR1 is SGDLS and CDR2 is YYNGEE in the germline V gene.

The chain recombines TRBV7-2 with TRBJ2-1; 7 bases line up with TRBD1. Trimming at V came to 5 bases and at J to 5 bases, leaving 12 bases not matched to a gene. Per the germline V gene, CDR1 is SGHTA and CDR2 is FQGNSA. The CDR3 covers 16 residues. As DNA, the CDR3 is TGTGCCAGCAGCGAGGTGGGGACAGCAGGACACAATGAGCAGTTCTTC. Protein sequence: CASSEVGTAGHNEQFF. The full variable domain, completed using reference TRBV7-2 and TRBJ2-1, is GAGVSQSPSNKVTEKGKDVELRCDPISGHTALYWYRQSLGQGLEFLIYFQGNSAPDKSGLPSDRFSAERTGGSVSTLTIQRTQQEDSAVYLCASSEVGTAGHNEQFFGPGTRLTVL.